Here is one T cell receptor (beta chain) with its context. Its specificity is not known. With 10-nucleotide random UMIs, 5'RACE was used to make the cDNA. In every sequencing run, more than 180 million TCR-beta sequences were generated from 15-18 subjects. TCRdb redid the calling of the 5' RACE reads with MiXCR, one entry per CDR3 protein. The sample includes roughly 100,000 distinct CDR3 sequences, around 3.5% of them seen just once. This sample is part of a study of neurological immune-mediated disorders. Points from the study as a whole: Sharing of CDR3 amino acid sequences among expanded clones across subjects was absent, suggesting private repertoires in all groups.

A total of 2 million PBMCs stored at -80 degrees C provided the unsorted libraries. The CDR3 has 15 residues. The ends were cut back, 7 bases at V and 5 bases at J, with 19 bases in the middle. From germline, CDR1 is SGHDT and CDR2 YYEEEE. Sequenced material: PBMCs. The V gene is TRBV5-6, the J gene TRBJ1-5; possible D gene TRBD1, 6 bases. The receptor was derived from a woman between 45 and 60 years old with multiple sclerosis. CDR3 nucleotide sequence: TGTGCCAGCGCGATCCAGGGGATTGAGGATCAGCCCCAGCATTTT. Its translation is CASAIQGIEDQPQHF.